This T cell receptor (beta chain) was sequenced in a study of OX40 agonist ivuxolimab in advanced cancers. The CDR3 runs 14 residues. The V gene lost 1 base and the J gene lost 1 base, with 7 bases spanning the gap. CDR1 is SEHNR and CDR2 is FQNEAQ in the germline V gene (reference sequence). Only in-frame clones appear in the TCRdb table, and some are missing; sequencing was by immunoSEQ multiplex PCR. The data show about 84,000 clones, roughly 94% seen once. A remark on this clone: This specimen includes other DNA sequences encoding the same CDR3.

V usage is TRBV7-9 and J usage is TRBJ1-1, with TRBD1 as a possible D gene (5 bases). The sequence was obtained from an adult with an advanced solid tumor such as melanoma, head and neck, liver or kidney cancer. The input for sequencing was CD4+ or CD8+ T cells sorted from blood, taken in a trial of the OX40 agonist ivuxolimab. The CDR3 DNA reads TGTGCCAGCAGCTTAGGTGGGGGGAACACTGAAGCTTTCTTT. Protein product: CASSLGGGNTEAFF. Drawing the rest from reference TRBV7-9 and TRBJ1-1, the complete variable domain is DTGVSQNPRHKITKRGQNVTFRCDPISEHNRLYWYRQTLGQGPEFLTYFQNEAQLEKSRLLSDRFSAERPKGSFSTLEIQRTEQGDSAMYLCASSLGGGNTEAFFGQGTRLTVV.